This TCR beta chain is drawn from a study of T cells in tuberculosis. About the research overall: Sequenced TCRs come from CD1B-GMM tetramer-binding T cells.

Cells were sorted from thawed PBMC rested overnight and stained with GMM-loaded CD1B tetramer, viability dye and anti-CD3. The CD1B tetramers carried C32 glucose monomycolate purified from Rhodococcus equi. Germline-derived CDR1 and CDR2 are SGHRS and YFSETQ. This CDR3 spans 16 amino acids. V lost 0 bases and J lost 5; bases outside the gene matches: 10. This table comes from immunoSEQ multiplex PCR, and its TCRdb copy is limited to in-frame clones, with some not included. Of 55,000 to 70,000 clones listed, 81% are singletons. The sequencing input was CD1b-GMM tetramer-negative cells sorted from PBMCs. V and J are TRBV5-1 and TRBJ2-5; TRBD1 matches at 7 bases. This TCR was recovered from an adult woman with latent tuberculosis. The CDR3 here is CASSLGQGLATETQYF. As DNA, the CDR3 is TGCGCCAGCAGCTTGGGACAGGGCCTCGCTACTGAGACCCAGTACTTC.